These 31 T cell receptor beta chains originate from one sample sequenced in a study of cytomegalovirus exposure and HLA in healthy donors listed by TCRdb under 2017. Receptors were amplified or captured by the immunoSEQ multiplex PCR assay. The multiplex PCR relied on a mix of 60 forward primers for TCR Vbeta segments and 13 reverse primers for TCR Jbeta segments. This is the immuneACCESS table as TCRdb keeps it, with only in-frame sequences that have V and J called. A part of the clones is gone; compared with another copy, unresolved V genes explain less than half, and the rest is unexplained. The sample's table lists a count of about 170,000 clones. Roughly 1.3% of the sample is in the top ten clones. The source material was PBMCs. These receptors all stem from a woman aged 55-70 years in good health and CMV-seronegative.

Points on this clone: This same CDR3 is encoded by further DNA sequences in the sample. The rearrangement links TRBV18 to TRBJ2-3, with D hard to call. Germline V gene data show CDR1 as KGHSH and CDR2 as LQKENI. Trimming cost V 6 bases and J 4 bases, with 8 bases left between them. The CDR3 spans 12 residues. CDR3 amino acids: CASSPSSDTQYF. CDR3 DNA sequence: TGTGCCAGCTCCCCATCGTCAGATACGCAGTATTTT. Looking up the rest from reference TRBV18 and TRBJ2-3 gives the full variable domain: NAGVMQNPRHLVRRRGQEARLRCSPMKGHSHVYWYRQLPEEGLKFMVYLQKENIIDESGMPKERFSAEFPKEGPSILRIQQVVRGDSAAYFCASSPSSDTQYFGPGTRLTVL.

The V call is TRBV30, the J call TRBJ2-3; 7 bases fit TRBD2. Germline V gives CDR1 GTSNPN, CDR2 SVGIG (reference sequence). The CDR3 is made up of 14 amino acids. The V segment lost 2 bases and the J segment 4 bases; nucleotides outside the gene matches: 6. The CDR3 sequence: CAWSYIAGADTQYF. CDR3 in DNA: TGTGCCTGGAGTTATATAGCGGGTGCAGATACGCAGTATTTT.

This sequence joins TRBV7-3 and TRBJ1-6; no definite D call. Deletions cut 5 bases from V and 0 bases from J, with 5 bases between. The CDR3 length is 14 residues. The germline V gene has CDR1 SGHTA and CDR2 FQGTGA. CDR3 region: CASSMSSYNSPLHF. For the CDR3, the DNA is TGTGCCAGCAGCATGAGCTCCTATAATTCACCCCTCCACTTT.

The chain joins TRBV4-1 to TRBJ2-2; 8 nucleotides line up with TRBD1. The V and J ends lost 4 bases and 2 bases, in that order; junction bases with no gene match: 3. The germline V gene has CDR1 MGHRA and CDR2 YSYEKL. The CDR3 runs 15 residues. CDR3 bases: TGCGCCAGCAGCCGAGGACAGGGTAACACCGGGGAGCTGTTTTTT. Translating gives CASSRGQGNTGELFF.

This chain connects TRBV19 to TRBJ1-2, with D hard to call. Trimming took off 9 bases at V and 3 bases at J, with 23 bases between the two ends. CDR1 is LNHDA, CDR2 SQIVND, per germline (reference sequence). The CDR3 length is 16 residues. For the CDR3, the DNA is TGTGCCAGCTTATCATCACGGGGTTTGGGAGACTATGGCTACACCTTC. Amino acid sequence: CASLSSRGLGDYGYTF.

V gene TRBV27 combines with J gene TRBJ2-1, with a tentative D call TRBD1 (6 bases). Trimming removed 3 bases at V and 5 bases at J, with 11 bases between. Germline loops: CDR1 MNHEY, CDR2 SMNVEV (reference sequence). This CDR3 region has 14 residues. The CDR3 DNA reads TGTGCCAGCAGTTTTCTGACAGGTCACAATGAGCAGTTCTTC. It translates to CASSFLTGHNEQFF.

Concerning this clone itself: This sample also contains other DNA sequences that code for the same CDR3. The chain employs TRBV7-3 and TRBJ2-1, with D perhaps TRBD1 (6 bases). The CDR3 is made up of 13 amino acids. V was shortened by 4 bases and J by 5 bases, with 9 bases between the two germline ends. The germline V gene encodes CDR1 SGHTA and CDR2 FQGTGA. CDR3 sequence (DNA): TGTGCCAGCAGCTCCGGACAGAACAATGAGCAGTTCTTC. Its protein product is CASSSGQNNEQFF.

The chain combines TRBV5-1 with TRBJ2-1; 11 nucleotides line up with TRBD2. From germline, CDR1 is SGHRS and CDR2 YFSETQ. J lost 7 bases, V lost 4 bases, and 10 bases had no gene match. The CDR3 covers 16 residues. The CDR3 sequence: CASSRSVSGRGNEQFF. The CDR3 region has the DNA TGCGCCAGCAGCCGATCGGTTAGCGGGAGGGGTAATGAGCAGTTCTTC.

This chain's CDR3 is CASSQDYHTGELFF. The CDR3 nucleotides read TGTGCCAGCAGCCAGGACTACCACACCGGGGAGCTGTTTTTT. V usage is TRBV6-6 and J usage is TRBJ2-2; D might be TRBD2 (6 bases). Trimming took 6 bases from V and 3 from J, leaving 11 bases between them. From germline, CDR1 is MNHNY and CDR2 SVGAGI (reference sequence). The CDR3 totals 14 residues.

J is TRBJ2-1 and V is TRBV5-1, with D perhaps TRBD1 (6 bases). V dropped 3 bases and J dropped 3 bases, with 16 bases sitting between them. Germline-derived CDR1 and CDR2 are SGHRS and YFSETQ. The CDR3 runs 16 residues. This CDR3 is CASSSPGTPNYNEQFF. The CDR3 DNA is TGCGCCAGCAGCTCGCCCGGGACACCAAACTACAATGAGCAGTTCTTC.

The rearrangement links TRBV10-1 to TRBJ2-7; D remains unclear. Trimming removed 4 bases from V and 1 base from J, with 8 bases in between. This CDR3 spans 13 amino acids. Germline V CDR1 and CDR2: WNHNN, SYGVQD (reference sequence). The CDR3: CASSGGNSYEQYF. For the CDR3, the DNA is TGCGCCAGCAGTGGTGGCAATTCCTACGAGCAGTACTTC.

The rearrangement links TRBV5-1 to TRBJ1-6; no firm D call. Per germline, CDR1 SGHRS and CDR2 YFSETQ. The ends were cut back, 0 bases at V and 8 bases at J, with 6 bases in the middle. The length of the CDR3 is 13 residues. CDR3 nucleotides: TGCGCCAGCAGCTTGGCCGAGGATTCACCCCTCCACTTT. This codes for CASSLAEDSPLHF.

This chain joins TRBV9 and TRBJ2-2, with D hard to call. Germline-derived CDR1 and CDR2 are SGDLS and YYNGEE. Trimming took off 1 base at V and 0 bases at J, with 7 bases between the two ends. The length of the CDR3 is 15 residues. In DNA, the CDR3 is TGTGCCAGCAGCGTACTAGAGGCGAACACCGGGGAGCTGTTTTTT. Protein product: CASSVLEANTGELFF. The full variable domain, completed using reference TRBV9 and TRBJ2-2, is DSGVTQTPKHLITATGQRVTLRCSPRSGDLSVYWYQQSLDQGLQFLIQYYNGEERAKGNILERFSAQQFPDLHSELNLSSLELGDSALYFCASSVLEANTGELFFGEGSRLTVL.

The CDR3 sequence: CASSSVSYEQYF. CDR3 bases: TGTGCCAGCAGCTCCGTCTCCTACGAGCAGTACTTC. This sequence joins TRBV7-2 and TRBJ2-7; no clear D. The V gene lost 4 bases and the J gene lost 0 bases, with 4 bases spanning the gap. The germline gives CDR1 SGHTA, CDR2 FQGNSA. The length of the CDR3 is 12 residues. Together with reference TRBV7-2 and TRBJ2-7, the CDR3 gives the full variable domain: GAGVSQSPSNKVTEKGKDVELRCDPISGHTALYWYRQSLGQGLEFLIYFQGNSAPDKSGLPSDRFSAERTGGSVSTLTIQRTQQEDSAVYLCASSSVSYEQYFGPGTRLTVT.

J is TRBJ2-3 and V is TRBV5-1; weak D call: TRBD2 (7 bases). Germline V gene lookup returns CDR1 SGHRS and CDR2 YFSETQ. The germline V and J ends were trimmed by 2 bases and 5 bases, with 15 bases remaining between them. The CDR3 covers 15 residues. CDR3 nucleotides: TGCGCCAGCAGCTTTAGGGGGGGTCGGCTAGATACGCAGTATTTT. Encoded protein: CASSFRGGRLDTQYF.

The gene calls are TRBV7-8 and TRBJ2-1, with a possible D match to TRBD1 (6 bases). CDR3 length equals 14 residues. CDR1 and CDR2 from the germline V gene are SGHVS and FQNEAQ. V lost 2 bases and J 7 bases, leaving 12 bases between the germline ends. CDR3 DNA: TGTGCCAGCAGCTTACAGGGGACGGTGAATGAGCAGTTCTTC. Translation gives CASSLQGTVNEQFF. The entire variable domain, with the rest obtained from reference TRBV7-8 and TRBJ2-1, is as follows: GAGVSQSPRYKVAKRGQDVALRCDPISGHVSLFWYQQALGQGPEFLTYFQNEAQLDKSGLPSDRFFAERPEGSVSTLKIQRTQQEDSAVYLCASSLQGTVNEQFFGPGTRLTVL.

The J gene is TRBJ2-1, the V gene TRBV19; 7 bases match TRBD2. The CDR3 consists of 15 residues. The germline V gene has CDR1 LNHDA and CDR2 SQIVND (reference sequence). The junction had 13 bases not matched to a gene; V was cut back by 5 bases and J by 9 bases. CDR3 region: CASSLGTSDLSEQFF. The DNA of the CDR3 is TGTGCCAGTAGTCTGGGAACTAGCGACCTCAGTGAGCAGTTCTTC.

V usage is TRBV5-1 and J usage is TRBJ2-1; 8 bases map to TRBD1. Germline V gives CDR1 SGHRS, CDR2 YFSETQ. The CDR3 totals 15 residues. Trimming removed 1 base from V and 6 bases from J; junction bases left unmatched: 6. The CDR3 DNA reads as TGCGCCAGCAGCTTGCTTGGACAGGGTTTCAATGAGCAGTTCTTC. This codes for CASSLLGQGFNEQFF. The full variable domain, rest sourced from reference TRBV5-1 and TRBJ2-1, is KAGVTQTPRYLIKTRGQQVTLSCSPISGHRSVSWYQQTPGQGLQFLFEYFSETQRNKGNFPGRFSGRQFSNSRSEMNVSTLELGDSALYLCASSLLGQGFNEQFFGPGTRLTVL.

The DNA of the CDR3 is TGTGCCAGCAGATCACAGGGGGCGCTGGGTGGCGAGCAGTACTTC. This codes for CASRSQGALGGEQYF. The V and J genes are TRBV6-5 and TRBJ2-7, with 9 bases identical to TRBD1. Looked up from germline, CDR1 is MNHEY and CDR2 is SVGAGI. This CDR3 contains 15 residues. With V trimmed by 6 bases and J by 6 bases, 12 bases remained unmatched.

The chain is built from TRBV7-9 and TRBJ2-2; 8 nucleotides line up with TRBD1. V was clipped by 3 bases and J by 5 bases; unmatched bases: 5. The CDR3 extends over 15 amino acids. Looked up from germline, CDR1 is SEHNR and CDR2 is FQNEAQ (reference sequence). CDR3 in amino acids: CASSLGQAWTGELFF. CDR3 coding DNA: TGTGCCAGCAGCTTGGGACAGGCGTGGACCGGGGAGCTGTTTTTT. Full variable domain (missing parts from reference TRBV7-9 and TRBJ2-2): DTGVSQNPRHKITKRGQNVTFRCDPISEHNRLYWYRQTLGQGPEFLTYFQNEAQLEKSRLLSDRFSAERPKGSFSTLEIQRTEQGDSAMYLCASSLGQAWTGELFFGEGSRLTVL.

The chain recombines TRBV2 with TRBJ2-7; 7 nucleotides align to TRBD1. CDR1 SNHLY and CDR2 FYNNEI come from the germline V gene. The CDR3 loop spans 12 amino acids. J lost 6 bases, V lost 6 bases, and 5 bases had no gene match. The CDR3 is CASSRQGSEQYF. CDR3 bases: TGTGCCAGCAGCCGACAGGGTTCCGAGCAGTACTTC.

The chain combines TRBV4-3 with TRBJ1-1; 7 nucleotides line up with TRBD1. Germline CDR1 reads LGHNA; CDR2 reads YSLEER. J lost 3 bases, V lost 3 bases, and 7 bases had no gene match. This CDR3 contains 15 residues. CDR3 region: CASSHGGQIYTEAFF. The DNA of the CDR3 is TGCGCCAGCAGCCACGGGGGACAGATTTACACTGAAGCTTTCTTT.

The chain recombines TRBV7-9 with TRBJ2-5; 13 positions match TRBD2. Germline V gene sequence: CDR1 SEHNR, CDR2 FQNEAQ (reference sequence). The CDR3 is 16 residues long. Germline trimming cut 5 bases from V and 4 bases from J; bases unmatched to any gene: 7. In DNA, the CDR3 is TGTGCCAGCAGCCGATCACGACTAGCGGGAGGAGAGACCCAGTACTTC. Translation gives CASSRSRLAGGETQYF. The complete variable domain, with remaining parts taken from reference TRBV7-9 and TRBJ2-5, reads DTGVSQNPRHKITKRGQNVTFRCDPISEHNRLYWYRQTLGQGPEFLTYFQNEAQLEKSRLLSDRFSAERPKGSFSTLEIQRTEQGDSAMYLCASSRSRLAGGETQYFGPGTRLLVL.

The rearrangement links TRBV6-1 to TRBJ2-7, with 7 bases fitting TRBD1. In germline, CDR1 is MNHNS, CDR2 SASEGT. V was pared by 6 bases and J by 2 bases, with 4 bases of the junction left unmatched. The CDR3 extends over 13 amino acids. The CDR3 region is CASRYRGTYEQYF. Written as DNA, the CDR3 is TGTGCCAGCAGATACAGGGGAACCTACGAGCAGTACTTC.

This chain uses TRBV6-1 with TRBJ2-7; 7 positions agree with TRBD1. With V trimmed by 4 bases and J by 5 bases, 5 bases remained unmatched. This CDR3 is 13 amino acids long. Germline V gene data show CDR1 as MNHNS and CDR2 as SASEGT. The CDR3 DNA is TGTGCCAGCAGTGTAACAGGGGTCCACGAGCAGTACTTC. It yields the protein CASSVTGVHEQYF.

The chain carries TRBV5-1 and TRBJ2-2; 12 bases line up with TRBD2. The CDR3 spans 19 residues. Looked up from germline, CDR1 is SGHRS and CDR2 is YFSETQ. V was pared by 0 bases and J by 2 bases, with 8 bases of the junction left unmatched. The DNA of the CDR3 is TGCGCCAGCAGCTTGGAGAACCTAGCGGGGGGGCGAAACACCGGGGAGCTGTTTTTT. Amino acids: CASSLENLAGGRNTGELFF.

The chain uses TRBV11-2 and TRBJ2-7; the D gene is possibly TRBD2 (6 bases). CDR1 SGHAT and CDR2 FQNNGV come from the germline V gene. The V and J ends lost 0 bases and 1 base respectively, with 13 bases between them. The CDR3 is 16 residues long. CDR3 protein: CASSLDPPSASYEQYF. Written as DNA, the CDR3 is TGTGCCAGCAGCTTAGACCCCCCTAGCGCATCCTACGAGCAGTACTTC.

The CDR3 region has the DNA TGTGCCAGCAGTCGGCTAGCGGGAGTTGAGACCCAGTACTTC. It is translated as CASSRLAGVETQYF. The genes are TRBV6-5 and TRBJ2-5, with 10 bases that match TRBD2. The CDR3 is made up of 14 amino acids. Trimming removed 5 bases from V and 5 bases from J; junction bases left unmatched: 5. In germline, CDR1 is MNHEY, CDR2 SVGAGI.

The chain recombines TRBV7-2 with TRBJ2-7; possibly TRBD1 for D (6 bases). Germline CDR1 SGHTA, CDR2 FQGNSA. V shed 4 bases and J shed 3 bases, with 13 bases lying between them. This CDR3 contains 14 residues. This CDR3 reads CASSWGQGYYEQYF. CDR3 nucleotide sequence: TGTGCCAGCAGCTGGGGACAAGGGTACTACGAGCAGTACTTC.

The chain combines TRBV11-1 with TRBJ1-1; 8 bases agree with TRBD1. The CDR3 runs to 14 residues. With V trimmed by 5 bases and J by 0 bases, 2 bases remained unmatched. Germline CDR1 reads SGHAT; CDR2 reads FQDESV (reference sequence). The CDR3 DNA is TGTGCCAGCAGCGCGGGACAGGTGAACACTGAAGCTTTCTTT. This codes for CASSAGQVNTEAFF. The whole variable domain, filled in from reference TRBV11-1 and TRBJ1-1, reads EAEVAQSPRYKITEKSQAVAFWCDPISGHATLYWYRQILGQGPELLVQFQDESVVDDSQLPKDRFSAERLKGVDSTLKIQPAELGDSAMYLCASSAGQVNTEAFFGQGTRLTVV.

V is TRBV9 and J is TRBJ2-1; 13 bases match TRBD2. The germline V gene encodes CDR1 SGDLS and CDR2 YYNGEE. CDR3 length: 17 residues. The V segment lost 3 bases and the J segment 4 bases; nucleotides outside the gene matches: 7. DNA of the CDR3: TGTGCCAGCAGCGCCAGGACTAGCGGGGGACTATACAATGAGCAGTTCTTC. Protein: CASSARTSGGLYNEQFF. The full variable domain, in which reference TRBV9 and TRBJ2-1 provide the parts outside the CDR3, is DSGVTQTPKHLITATGQRVTLRCSPRSGDLSVYWYQQSLDQGLQFLIQYYNGEERAKGNILERFSAQQFPDLHSELNLSSLELGDSALYFCASSARTSGGLYNEQFFGPGTRLTVL.